This T cell receptor beta chain was found in a study of long-term antiretroviral therapy in people with HIV. This clone is a singleton in its sample. Its target is not known. Study results and caveats: It was observed that HIV repertoires exhibited narrower CDR3 length ranges than controls.

This CDR3 has 13 amino acids. The ends were cut back, 1 base at V and 5 bases at J, with 9 bases in the middle. CDR1 and CDR2 from the germline V gene are SGHRS and YFSETQ. They ran version v3.0 of the immunoSEQ assay at survey level. Method: immunoSEQ multiplex PCR; TCRdb's copy keeps in-frame clones and lacks some. The sample has around 20,000 clones; 79% are singletons. The chain has TRBV5-1 and TRBJ1-1; D perhaps matches TRBD1 (6 bases). This TCR came from a man between 18 and 29 years old with HIV. The sequences come from unsorted PBMCs, collected at the start of antiretroviral therapy, before treatment. CDR3 amino acids: CASSLFDRTEAFF. CDR3 sequence (DNA): TGCGCCAGCAGCTTGTTTGACAGGACTGAAGCTTTCTTT.